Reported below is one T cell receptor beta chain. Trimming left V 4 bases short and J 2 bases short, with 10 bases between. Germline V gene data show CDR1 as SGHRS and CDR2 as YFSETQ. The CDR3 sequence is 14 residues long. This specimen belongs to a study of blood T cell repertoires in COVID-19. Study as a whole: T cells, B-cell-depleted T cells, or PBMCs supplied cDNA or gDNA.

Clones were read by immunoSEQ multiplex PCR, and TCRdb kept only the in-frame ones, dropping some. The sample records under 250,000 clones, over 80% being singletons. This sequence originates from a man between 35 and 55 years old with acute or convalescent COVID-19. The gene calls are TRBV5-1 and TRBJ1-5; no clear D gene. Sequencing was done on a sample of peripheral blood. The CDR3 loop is CASSPGSGNQPQHF. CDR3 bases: TGCGCCAGCAGCCCCGGGAGTGGCAATCAGCCCCAGCATTTT.